The present T cell receptor (beta chain) was sequenced within a study of PD-1 blockade in classical Hodgkin lymphoma. As concerns this clone: Antigen: not known.

Clones were read by immunoSEQ multiplex PCR, and TCRdb kept only the in-frame ones, dropping some. Of approximately 30,000 clones in the sample, over 80% are singletons; the top ten hold about 21%. All patients experienced relapse after autologous stem cell transplantation, and brentuximab vedotin exposure was variable. Trimming removed 3 bases at V and 0 bases at J, with 12 bases between. Looked up from germline, CDR1 is LGHNA and CDR2 is YSLEER. The CDR3 covers 16 residues. Study-wide results and limits: Complete responders entered with baseline diversity on par with newly diagnosed patients, the results showed.

The clonotype was recovered from a human donor with classical Hodgkin lymphoma. Material: peripheral blood mononuclear cells (PBMCs), obtained before the second cycle of nivolumab. The chain carries TRBV4-3 and TRBJ2-1, with D possibly TRBD2 on 6 matching bases. CDR3 loop: CASSQAGGSSYNEQFF. In DNA, the CDR3 is TGCGCCAGCAGCCAGGCCGGGGGTTCCTCCTACAATGAGCAGTTCTTC.